The clone carrying this TCR beta chain was recorded a few times. This sample is part of a study of blood T cell repertoires in COVID-19. Across the study: Collection of acute and convalescent COVID-19 samples took place in the United States, Italy and Spain. In each case, the material was cDNA or gDNA derived from T cells, B-cell-depleted T cells, or PBMCs.

Germline CDR1 reads SGDLS; CDR2 reads YYNGEE. The CDR3 loop spans 15 amino acids. Germline trimming cut 1 base from V and 5 bases from J; bases unmatched to any gene: 6. Authors' processing steps: How many nucleated cells were present was estimated from reference gene primer amplification. Profiling relied on immunoSEQ multiplex PCR, and the TCRdb table lists in-frame clones only, not all of them. That table supplies the V and J calls and clone size; D and trimming were determined from the DNA. This repertoire shows 210,000 or so clones, more than 80% found once; its top ten account for about 7.8%. The source material was peripheral blood. The clonotype originates from an elderly woman with COVID-19, enrolled during active disease. The V and J genes are TRBV9 and TRBJ2-1; 7 bases line up with TRBD2. The CDR3 region has the DNA TGTGCCAGCAGCGTAAGGGAGCGGGGTGACAATGAGCAGTTCTTC. Its translation: CASSVRERGDNEQFF. The variable domain in full, with the rest retrieved from reference TRBV9 and TRBJ2-1, is DSGVTQTPKHLITATGQRVTLRCSPRSGDLSVYWYQQSLDQGLQFLIQYYNGEERAKGNILERFSAQQFPDLHSELNLSSLELGDSALYFCASSVRERGDNEQFFGPGTRLTVL.